This T cell receptor (beta chain) was recorded in a study of shared clonotypes between healthy human individuals. General study points: Clonotype sharing levels among donors were expected to vary with sequencing depth.

Original data processing: Filtering was not the same, since immunoSEQ gave junction-only sequences without quality scores. Profiled with immunoSEQ multiplex PCR; TCRdb holds only in-frame clones, not every one. That table supplies the V and J calls and clone size; D and trimming were determined from the DNA. The table shows roughly 1 million clones, with 75% occurring only once. Recent acute infections and vaccinations were absent in the healthy HIV-negative adult donors. Into CD45RA+ naive and CD45RA-negative memory subsets, the CD4+ cells were split. As regards this clone: Its target is unknown.

With 0 bases clipped from V and 4 bases from J, the junction kept 1 base outside the gene matches. Germline V lookup: CDR1 MNHEY, CDR2 SVGAGI. CDR3 size: 15 residues. The sequenced material came from memory CD4+ T cells sorted from blood. Sample subset: CD45RA-negative fraction. This TCR was recovered from a young man in good health. The rearrangement links TRBV6-5 to TRBJ2-5; 11 bases line up with TRBD2. The CDR3 loop reads CASSYSGLAGETQYF. The CDR3 coding sequence is TGTGCCAGCAGTTACTCCGGACTAGCGGGAGAGACCCAGTACTTC.